This TCR beta chain appears in the sequencing data of a study of vaccination effects on CD4 cells after COVID-19. Study at large: The ViraFEST assay expanded antigen-specific CD4+ T cells with viral peptide pools before sequencing. The median interval between the second dose and post-vaccine sampling was 72 days.

Concerning this clone itself: Its antigen remains unidentified.

TCRdb keeps only in-frame clones here, not all; method: immunoSEQ multiplex PCR. The sample carries tens of thousands of clones, about four fifths recorded once. The length of the CDR3 is 13 residues. V was trimmed by 5 bases and J by 4 bases, leaving 9 bases between them. Germline V gene data show CDR1 as SGHNT and CDR2 as YENEEA. With roughly 10 days of culture completed, CD4+ T cells were isolated. Confirmation by PCR established that the person had SARS-CoV-2 infection between March and December 2020. Each participant was administered two doses of either the BNT162b2 or the mRNA-1273 vaccine. This specimen was CD4+ T cells from PBMCs cultured without peptide, taken after COVID-19 vaccination. The receptor was isolated from a human donor who had a prior SARS-CoV-2 infection. The V and J genes are TRBV11-3 and TRBJ1-5; D not resolved. CDR3 in DNA: TGTGCCAGCAGCCCTGGCCAGAATCAGCCCCAGCATTTT. This translates into CASSPGQNQPQHF.